This is a list of T cell receptor beta chains from one sample in a study of cytotoxic CD8 clonotypes in ibrutinib-treated CLL. Produced via immunoSEQ multiplex PCR; TCRdb's table is partial and in-frame only. The sample yields some 150,000 clones, approximately 80% seen once. The material was PBMCs, obtained after 24 months of ibrutinib treatment. Source of these receptors: a human donor with chronic lymphocytic leukemia. Both conserved end residues are part of each CDR3. The order of the fields is clone size, J gene, V gene, D gene, CDR3 DNA, CDR3 protein. A D gene is named only where the DNA matches it firmly. Clone sizes are given selectively: once, few, many, or a class where the clone is expanded.

>-|TRBJ1-1|TRBV7-3|-
TGTGCCAGCAGCTTACGGCAGAACACTGAAGCTTTCTTT
CASSLRQNTEAFF
>-|TRBJ2-5|TRBV19|TRBD1
TGTGCCAGTAGTATACCGGGACAGGGGACTTGGGAGACCCAGTACTTC
CASSIPGQGTWETQYF
>-|TRBJ2-5|TRBV10-3|-
TGTGCCAGCTCGGGGGATGGAGGCAAAGAGACCCAGTACTTC
CASSGDGGKETQYF
>once|TRBJ2-2|TRBV7-7|-
TGTGCTAGCAGCTTCTGGGGGACGGGGGAGCTGTTTTTT
CASSFWGTGELFF
>-|TRBJ1-5|TRBV15|-
TGTGCCACCAGCAGGGATACCATTAGCAATCAGCCCCAGCATTTT
CATSRDTISNQPQHF
>few|TRBJ2-3|TRBV7-6|-
TGTGCCAGCAGCGCCCGCACAGATACGCAGTATTTT
CASSARTDTQYF
>-|TRBJ2-3|TRBV9|-
TGTGCCAGCAGCGCAGAGGCCCCGACCCAGTATTTT
CASSAEAPTQYF
>few|TRBJ2-1|TRBV5-4|TRBD2
TGTGCCAGCAGCTTGGCCGGGAGGGAGTTCTTC
CASSLAGREFF
>-|TRBJ2-4|TRBV10-2|TRBD2
TGCGCCAGCAGTGGGAGGCTAGCGGGGCTCAAAAACATTCAGTACTTC
CASSGRLAGLKNIQYF
>-|TRBJ1-5|TRBV7-8|TRBD1
TGTGCCAGCAGCTTCACAGGGGTATCGGATCAGCCCCAGCATTTT
CASSFTGVSDQPQHF
>-|TRBJ2-7|TRBV30|-
TGTGCCTGGACTCGGGACCCGAGCTCCTACGAGCAGTACTTC
CAWTRDPSSYEQYF
>-|TRBJ1-1|TRBV6-1|TRBD1
TGTGCCAGCAGTGTAAACAGGGGGAACACTGAAGCTTTCTTT
CASSVNRGNTEAFF
>-|TRBJ2-5|TRBV27|-
TGTGCCAGCAGCCCCCACCTGGGGACCCAGTACTTC
CASSPHLGTQYF
>few|TRBJ2-2|TRBV28|-
TGTGCCAGCAGTTTATGGGGTGCCGGGGAGCTGTTTTTT
CASSLWGAGELFF
>-|TRBJ2-3|TRBV5-6|-
TGTGCCAGCAGCTTCTTTGGTGCGGGCCCAGATACGCAGTATTTT
CASSFFGAGPDTQYF
>-|TRBJ2-1|TRBV6-6|-
TGTGCCAGCAGCCTACGGGCAGAAACCTACAATGAGCAGTTCTTC
CASSLRAETYNEQFF
>-|TRBJ2-1|TRBV11-3|-
TGTGCCAGCAGCCCGGCCCCTCCTAGGGGGGGCGGTGAGCAGTTCTTC
CASSPAPPRGGGEQFF
>few|TRBJ1-3|TRBV19|-
TGTGCCAGTACCCCGGACAGCCCGGGTAGATTTGGCTCTGGAAACACCATATATTTT
CASTPDSPGRFGSGNTIYF
>-|TRBJ2-3|TRBV5-1|TRBD2
TGCGCCAGCAGCCAAATAGCGGGAAGTGTGTATACGCAGTATTTT
CASSQIAGSVYTQYF
>few|TRBJ2-5|TRBV4-2|-
TGTGCCAGCAGCCAAGATCTGTCGGGGGTGGAGACCCAGTACTTC
CASSQDLSGVETQYF
>-|TRBJ2-2|TRBV29-1|-
TGCAGCGCCCGACAGACCGGGGAGCTGTTTTTT
CSARQTGELFF
>-|TRBJ2-2|TRBV7-6|TRBD2
TGTGCCAGCAGCTTAGGGAGCGGGAGGAACACCGGGGAGCTGTTTTTT
CASSLGSGRNTGELFF
>-|TRBJ2-7|TRBV5-1|-
TGCGCCAGCAGAGGGGGCGCGGGAGTCGGCTACGAGCAGTACTTC
CASRGGAGVGYEQYF
>-|TRBJ2-3|TRBV5-1|TRBD1
TGCGCCAGCAGCCCGGGACAGGGGGCCGCAGATACGCAGTATTTT
CASSPGQGAADTQYF
>-|TRBJ2-5|TRBV6-5|-
TGTGCCAGCAGTTACCACTATAGCACCAAAGAGACCCAGTACTTC
CASSYHYSTKETQYF
>once|TRBJ1-6|TRBV11-2|-
TGTGCCAGCAGCTTACAGGACCCTTCACCCCTCCACTTT
CASSLQDPSPLHF
>few|TRBJ2-4|TRBV4-2|-
TGTGCCAGCAGCCAAGATCCAGCCAGGGGTGGGATTCAGTACTTC
CASSQDPARGGIQYF
>few|TRBJ2-1|TRBV9|TRBD2
TGTGCCAGCAGCCCCCAGGCGGCGGGAGTGGCCCATGAGCAGTTCTTC
CASSPQAAGVAHEQFF
>-|TRBJ2-5|TRBV27|-
TGTGCCAGCAGTTTAGTGAGGGGCCCTCAAGAGACCCAGTACTTC
CASSLVRGPQETQYF
>-|TRBJ1-6|TRBV9|-
TGTGCCAGCAGCGTACAGGGAGTTAATTCACCCCTCCACTTT
CASSVQGVNSPLHF
>few|TRBJ1-5|TRBV6-1|TRBD1
TGTGCCAGCAGTGACCCGGTAACAGGGGGCAAGGGGCAGCCCCAGCATTTT
CASSDPVTGGKGQPQHF
>-|TRBJ2-2|TRBV10-2|-
TGCGCCAGCACGGGACAGAACACCGGGGAGCTGTTTTTT
CASTGQNTGELFF
>-|TRBJ2-7|TRBV9|TRBD2
TGTGCCAGCAGCGTAGCGGCGGGAGGACCCTACGAGCAGTACTTC
CASSVAAGGPYEQYF
>-|TRBJ2-5|TRBV9|-
TGTGCCAGCACCCCAGACCCCGCCGGTGAGACCCAGTACTTC
CASTPDPAGETQYF
>-|TRBJ2-5|TRBV13|TRBD2
TGTGCCAGCAGCCCCCGGACTAGCGGGGGTGGTGAGACCCAGTACTTC
CASSPRTSGGGETQYF
>few|TRBJ1-1|TRBV6-1|-
TGTGCCAGCAGTGGCGCGTTAGTTGTTATAGGGGGTGCGGGAGCTTTCTTT
CASSGALVVIGGAGAFF
>-|TRBJ2-5|TRBV29-1|-
TGCAGCGTTGTGTGGGAAAGACACCAAGAGACCCAGTACTTC
CSVVWERHQETQYF
>-|TRBJ2-7|TRBV7-8|-
TGTGCCAGCAGCTTAGCGATGGGGGAGCAGTACTTC
CASSLAMGEQYF
>-|TRBJ1-2|TRBV7-9|-
TGTGCCAGCAGCTTACTGGGGGCCGACTATGGCTACACCTTC
CASSLLGADYGYTF
>-|TRBJ1-4|TRBV7-2|-
TGTGCCAGCAGCTTAGTTGGCGTCCAGGGCGGCGAAAAACTGTTTTTT
CASSLVGVQGGEKLFF
>-|TRBJ2-3|TRBV12-5|-
TGTGCTAGTGGTTTGGGGGCTGTGGGGGCGGCAGATACGCAGTATTTT
CASGLGAVGAADTQYF
>few|TRBJ2-5|TRBV28|-
TGTGCCAGCATGGGGGGAACACAGACCCAGTACTTC
CASMGGTQTQYF
>-|TRBJ1-5|TRBV6-6|-
TGTGCCAGCAGGCATTCTTGGGGGACTCAGCCCCAGCATTTT
CASRHSWGTQPQHF
>-|TRBJ1-3|TRBV11-2|TRBD1
TGTGCCAGCAGTAATGACAGGGTGGTTTTGGGAAACACCATATATTTT
CASSNDRVVLGNTIYF
>-|TRBJ2-2|TRBV11-3|-
TGTGCCAGCAGCCAGGGGAACACCGGGGAGCTGTTTTTT
CASSQGNTGELFF
>-|TRBJ2-1|TRBV28|TRBD2
TGTGCCAGCAGGCCCCCGGGACTAGCGGGAGGGCCGAACAATGAGCAGTTCTTC
CASRPPGLAGGPNNEQFF
>-|TRBJ1-5|TRBV19|-
TGTGCCAGTAGTATAGGTCCATGGGGTGGCAATCAGCCCCAGCATTTT
CASSIGPWGGNQPQHF
>-|TRBJ2-2|TRBV10-3|-
TGTGCCATCAGTGAGTCGGCCCTAGGGGGGGCCGGGGAGCTGTTTTTT
CAISESALGGAGELFF
>-|TRBJ2-1|TRBV5-1|-
TGCGCCAGCAGCGGGGGGACAGTGGATGAGCAGTTCTTC
CASSGGTVDEQFF
>-|TRBJ2-1|TRBV11-2|-
TGTGCCAGCAGCCACCCGTGGCGGAGGGGGCCCTACAATGAGCAGTTCTTC
CASSHPWRRGPYNEQFF
>few|TRBJ2-3|TRBV12-5|TRBD2
TGTGCTAGTGGGCCGGGACTAGCGGGAGCGGATACGCAGTATTTT
CASGPGLAGADTQYF
>-|TRBJ2-7|TRBV28|-
TGTGCCAGCACCACCCAAACCTCCTACGAGCAGTACTTC
CASTTQTSYEQYF
>-|TRBJ2-5|TRBV15|-
TGTGCCACCAGCAGAGCGGCGAACCCCCAAGAGACCCAGTACTTC
CATSRAANPQETQYF
>-|TRBJ1-2|TRBV11-2|TRBD1
TGTGCCAGCAGCTACAGGGGGCCTAACTATGGCTACACCTTC
CASSYRGPNYGYTF
>-|TRBJ2-5|TRBV5-1|-
TGCGCCAGCAGCTTGGTGGGCGAGACCCAGTACTTC
CASSLVGETQYF
>-|TRBJ2-3|TRBV28|-
TGTGCCAGCAGTACCTCTAGCACAGATACGCAGTATTTT
CASSTSSTDTQYF
>-|TRBJ2-7|TRBV28|-
TGTGCCAGCAGTGACCCCTACGAGCAGTACTTC
CASSDPYEQYF
>-|TRBJ1-2|TRBV18|TRBD1
TGTGCCAGCTCACCAACGGGACAGGGTGACTATGGCTACACCTTC
CASSPTGQGDYGYTF
>-|TRBJ2-7|TRBV4-3|TRBD1
TGCGCCAGCAGCCGGGACAGCTCCTACGAGCAGTACTTC
CASSRDSSYEQYF